This T cell receptor (beta chain) appears in the sequencing data of a study of type 1 and type 2 diabetes patients. Genomic DNA was the PCR template. Amplification of the beta chain CDR3 used 30 forward and 13 reverse multiplex primers. From the multiplex PCR reads, TCRdb called clonotypes with MiXCR, one entry per CDR3 protein. The repertoire includes around 300,000 distinct CDR3 sequences, around 50% of them detected once, and approximately 13% sits in the top ten. Germline lookup yields CDR1 MDHEN and CDR2 SYDVKM. The CDR3 extends over 16 amino acids. Trimming removed 8 bases from V and 0 bases from J; junction bases left unmatched: 11. This clonotype appeared a few times. Its antigen is not identified. Anyone with other autoimmune disease or infection in the prior four weeks was excluded. General study findings and limits: A median of one highly-expanded CD4+ clone, covering around 4.2% of reads, occurred in type 2 diabetes.

This receptor was taken from a young man with type 2 diabetes. The chain carries TRBV28 and TRBJ2-5; 8 bases are a match to TRBD2. Sequencing was done on a sample of peripheral blood mononuclear cells (PBMCs). CDR3: CASHSRGLAYQETQYF. CDR3 coding DNA: TGTGCCAGCCATTCGAGAGGACTAGCCTACCAAGAGACCCAGTACTTC.